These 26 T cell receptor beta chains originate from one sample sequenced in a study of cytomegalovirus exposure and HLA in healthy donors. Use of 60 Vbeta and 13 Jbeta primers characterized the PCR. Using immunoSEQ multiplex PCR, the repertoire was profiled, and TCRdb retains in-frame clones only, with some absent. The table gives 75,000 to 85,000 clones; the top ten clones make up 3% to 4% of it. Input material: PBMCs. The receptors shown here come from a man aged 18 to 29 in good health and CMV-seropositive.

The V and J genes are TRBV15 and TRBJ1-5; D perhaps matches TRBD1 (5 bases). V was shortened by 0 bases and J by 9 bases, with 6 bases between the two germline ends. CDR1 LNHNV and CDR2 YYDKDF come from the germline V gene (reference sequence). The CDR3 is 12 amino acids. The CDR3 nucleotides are TGTGCCACCAGCAGAGATCAGGGGCCCCAGCATTTT. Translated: CATSRDQGPQHF.

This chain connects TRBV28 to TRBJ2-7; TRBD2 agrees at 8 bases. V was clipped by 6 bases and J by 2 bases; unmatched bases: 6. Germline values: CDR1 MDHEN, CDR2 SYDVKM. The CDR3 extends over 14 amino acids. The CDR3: CASSSAGGTYEQYF. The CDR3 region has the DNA TGTGCCAGCAGCTCGGCGGGAGGAACCTACGAGCAGTACTTC.

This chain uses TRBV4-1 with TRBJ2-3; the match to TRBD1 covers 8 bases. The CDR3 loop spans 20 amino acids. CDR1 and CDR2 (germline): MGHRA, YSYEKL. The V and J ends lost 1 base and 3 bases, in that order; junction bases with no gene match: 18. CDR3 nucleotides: TGCGCCAGCAGCCAAGGATGGGGGCAGGGGGCGCGTGGTTCAACAGATACGCAGTATTTT. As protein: CASSQGWGQGARGSTDTQYF.

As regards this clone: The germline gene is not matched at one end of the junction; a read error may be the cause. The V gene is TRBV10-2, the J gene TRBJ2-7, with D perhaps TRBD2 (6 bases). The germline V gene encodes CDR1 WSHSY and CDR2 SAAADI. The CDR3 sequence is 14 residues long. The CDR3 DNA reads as TGCGCCAGCAGGGAGTCGGTGGGGAGGTACGAGCAGTACTTC. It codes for CASRESVGRYEQYF.

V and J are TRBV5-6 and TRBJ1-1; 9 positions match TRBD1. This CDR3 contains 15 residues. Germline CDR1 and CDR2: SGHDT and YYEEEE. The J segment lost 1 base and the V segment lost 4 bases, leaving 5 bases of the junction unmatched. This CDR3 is CASSLQGAGNTEAFF. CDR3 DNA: TGTGCCAGCAGCCTACAGGGGGCCGGGAACACTGAAGCTTTCTTT.

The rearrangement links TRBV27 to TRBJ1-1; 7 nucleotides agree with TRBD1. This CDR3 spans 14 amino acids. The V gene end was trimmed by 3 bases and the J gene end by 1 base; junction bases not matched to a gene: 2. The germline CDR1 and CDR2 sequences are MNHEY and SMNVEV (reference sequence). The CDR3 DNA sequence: TGTGCCAGCAGTTTGGGGACAGCGAACACTGAAGCTTTCTTT. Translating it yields CASSLGTANTEAFF.

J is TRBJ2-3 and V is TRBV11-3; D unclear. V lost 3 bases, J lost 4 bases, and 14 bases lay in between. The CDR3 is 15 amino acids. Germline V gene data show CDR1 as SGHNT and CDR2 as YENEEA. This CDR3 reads CASSLTPWPPDTQYF. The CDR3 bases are TGTGCCAGCAGCTTGACTCCTTGGCCCCCAGATACGCAGTATTTT.

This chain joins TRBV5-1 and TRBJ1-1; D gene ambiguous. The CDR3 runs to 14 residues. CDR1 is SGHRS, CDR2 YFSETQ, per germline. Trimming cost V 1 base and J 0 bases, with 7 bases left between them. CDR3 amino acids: CASSLRDMNTEAFF. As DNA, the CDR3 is TGCGCCAGCAGCTTGAGAGACATGAACACTGAAGCTTTCTTT.

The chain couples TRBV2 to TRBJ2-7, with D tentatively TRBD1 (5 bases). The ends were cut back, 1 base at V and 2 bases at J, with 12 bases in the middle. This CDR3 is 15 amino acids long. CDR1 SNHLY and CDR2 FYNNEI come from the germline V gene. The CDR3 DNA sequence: TGTGCCAGCAGTGAAGATCCCCAGGGAACCTACGAGCAGTACTTC. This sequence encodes CASSEDPQGTYEQYF.

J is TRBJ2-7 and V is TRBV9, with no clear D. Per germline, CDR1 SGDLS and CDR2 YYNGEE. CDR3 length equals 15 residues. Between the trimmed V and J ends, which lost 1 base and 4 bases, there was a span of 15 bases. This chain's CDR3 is CASSVTGGSVYEQYF. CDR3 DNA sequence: TGTGCCAGCAGCGTAACGGGTGGCTCAGTATACGAGCAGTACTTC.

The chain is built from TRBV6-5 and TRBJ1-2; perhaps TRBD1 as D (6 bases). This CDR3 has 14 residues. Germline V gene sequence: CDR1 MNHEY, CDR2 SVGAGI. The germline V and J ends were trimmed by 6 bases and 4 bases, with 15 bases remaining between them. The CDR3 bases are TGTGCCAGCAGCAACGGGGGGCTTCCCTATGGCTACACCTTC. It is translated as CASSNGGLPYGYTF.

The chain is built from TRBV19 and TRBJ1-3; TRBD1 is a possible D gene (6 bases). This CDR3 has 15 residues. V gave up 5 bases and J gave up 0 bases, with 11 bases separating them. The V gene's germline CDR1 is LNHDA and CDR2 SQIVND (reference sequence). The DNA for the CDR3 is TGTGCCAGTAGTCTAGGACAGTTCTCTGGAAACACCATATATTTT. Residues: CASSLGQFSGNTIYF.

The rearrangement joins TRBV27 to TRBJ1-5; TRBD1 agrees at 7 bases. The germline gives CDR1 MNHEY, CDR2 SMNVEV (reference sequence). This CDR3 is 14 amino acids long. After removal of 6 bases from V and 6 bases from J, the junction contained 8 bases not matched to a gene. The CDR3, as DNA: TGTGCCAGCAGGTACAGACAGGGATCTCAGCCCCAGCATTTT. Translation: CASRYRQGSQPQHF.

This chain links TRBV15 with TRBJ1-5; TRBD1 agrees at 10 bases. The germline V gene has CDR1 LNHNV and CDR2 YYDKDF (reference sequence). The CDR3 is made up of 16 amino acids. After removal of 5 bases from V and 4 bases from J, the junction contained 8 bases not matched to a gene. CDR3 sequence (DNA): TGTGCCACCAGCGGCGGGACAGGGGTTCTAAATCAGCCCCAGCATTTT. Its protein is CATSGGTGVLNQPQHF.

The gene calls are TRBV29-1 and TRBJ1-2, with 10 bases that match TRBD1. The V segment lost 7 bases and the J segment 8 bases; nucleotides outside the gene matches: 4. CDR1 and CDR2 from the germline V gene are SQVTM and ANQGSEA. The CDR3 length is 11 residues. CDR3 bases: TGCAGCGCCGGGACAGGGGAGGGCTACACCTTC. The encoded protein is CSAGTGEGYTF.

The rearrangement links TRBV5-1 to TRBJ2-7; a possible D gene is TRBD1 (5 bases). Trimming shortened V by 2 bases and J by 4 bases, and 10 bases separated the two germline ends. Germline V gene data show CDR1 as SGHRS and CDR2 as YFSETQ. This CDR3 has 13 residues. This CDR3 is CASSFQDKYEQYF. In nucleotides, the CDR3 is TGCGCCAGCAGCTTCCAGGACAAATACGAGCAGTACTTC.

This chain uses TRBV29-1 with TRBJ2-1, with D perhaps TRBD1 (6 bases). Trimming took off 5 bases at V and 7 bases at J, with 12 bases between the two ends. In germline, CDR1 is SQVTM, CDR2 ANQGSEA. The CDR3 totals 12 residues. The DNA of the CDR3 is TGCAGCGTTTGGTTGGGGGCAAATGAGCAGTTCTTC. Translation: CSVWLGANEQFF.

This CDR3 reads CAIEASGGKDTQYF. CDR3 nucleotide sequence: TGTGCCATCGAGGCTAGCGGGGGGAAAGATACGCAGTATTTT. This chain connects TRBV10-3 to TRBJ2-3; TRBD2 matches at 11 bases. Germline trimming cut 8 bases from V and 5 bases from J; bases unmatched to any gene: 6. The germline CDR1 and CDR2 sequences are ENHRY and SYGVKD. The CDR3 runs to 14 residues.

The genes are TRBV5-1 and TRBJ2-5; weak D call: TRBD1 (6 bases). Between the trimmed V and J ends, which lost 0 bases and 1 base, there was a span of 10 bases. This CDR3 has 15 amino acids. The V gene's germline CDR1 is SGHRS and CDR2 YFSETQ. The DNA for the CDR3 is TGCGCCAGCAGCTTGGCTCTGGACAGCCAAGAGACCCAGTACTTC. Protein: CASSLALDSQETQYF.

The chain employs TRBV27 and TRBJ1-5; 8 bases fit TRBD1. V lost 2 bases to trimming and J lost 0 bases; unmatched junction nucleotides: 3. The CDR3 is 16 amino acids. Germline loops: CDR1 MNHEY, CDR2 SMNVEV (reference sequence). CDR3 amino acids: CASSLQGAHSNQPQHF. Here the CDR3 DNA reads TGTGCCAGCAGTTTACAGGGGGCGCATAGCAATCAGCCCCAGCATTTT.

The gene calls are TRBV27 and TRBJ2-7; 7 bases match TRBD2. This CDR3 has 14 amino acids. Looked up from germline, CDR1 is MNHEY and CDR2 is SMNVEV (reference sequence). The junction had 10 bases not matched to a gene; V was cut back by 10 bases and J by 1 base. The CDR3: CATRDGGGSYEQYF. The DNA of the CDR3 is TGTGCCACCAGAGACGGGGGAGGGTCCTACGAGCAGTACTTC.

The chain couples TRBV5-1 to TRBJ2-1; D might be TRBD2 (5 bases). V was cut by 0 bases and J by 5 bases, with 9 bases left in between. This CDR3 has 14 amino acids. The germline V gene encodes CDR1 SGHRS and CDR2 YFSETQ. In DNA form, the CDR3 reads TGCGCCAGCAGCTTGGATGCGGGTAACAATGAGCAGTTCTTC. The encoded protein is CASSLDAGNNEQFF.

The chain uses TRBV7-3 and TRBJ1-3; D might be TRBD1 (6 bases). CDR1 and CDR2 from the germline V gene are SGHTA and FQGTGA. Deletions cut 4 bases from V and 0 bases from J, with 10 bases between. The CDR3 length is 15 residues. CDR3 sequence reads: CASSSGVGSGNTIYF. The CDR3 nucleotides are TGTGCCAGCAGCTCAGGGGTCGGCTCTGGAAACACCATATATTTT.

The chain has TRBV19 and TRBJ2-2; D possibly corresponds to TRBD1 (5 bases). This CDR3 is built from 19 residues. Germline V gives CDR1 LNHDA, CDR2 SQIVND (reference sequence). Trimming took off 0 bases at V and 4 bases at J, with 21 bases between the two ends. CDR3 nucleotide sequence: TGTGCCAGTAGTATAGAAGGGGCACGAATAGTACTGAGCACCGGGGAGCTGTTTTTT. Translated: CASSIEGARIVLSTGELFF.

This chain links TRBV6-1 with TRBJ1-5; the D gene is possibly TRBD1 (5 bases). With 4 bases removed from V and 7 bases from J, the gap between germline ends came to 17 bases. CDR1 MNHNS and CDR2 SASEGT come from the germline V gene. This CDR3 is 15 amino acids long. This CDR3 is CASSARSRGVQPQHF. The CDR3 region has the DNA TGTGCCAGCAGTGCCCGGTCCCGGGGGGTACAGCCCCAGCATTTT.

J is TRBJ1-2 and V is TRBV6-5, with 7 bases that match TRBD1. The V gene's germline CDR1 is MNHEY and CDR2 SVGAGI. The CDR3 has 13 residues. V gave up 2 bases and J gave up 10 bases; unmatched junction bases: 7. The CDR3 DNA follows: TGTGCCAGCAGTTACGAGGGGACAGTCGACTACACCTTC. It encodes CASSYEGTVDYTF.